One sample yielded the 17 T cell receptor beta chains listed below, sequenced in a study of blood T cell repertoires in COVID-19. Only in-frame clones appear in the TCRdb table, and some are missing; sequencing was by immunoSEQ multiplex PCR. Of about 200,000 clones listed, under 90% were seen once; the top ten hold less than 20%. Sequencing was performed on peripheral blood. The receptor source for this set is a human donor in a cohort sampled during active COVID-19.

The J gene is TRBJ2-5, the V gene TRBV5-1; TRBD2 matches 7 bases. The CDR3 contains 15 residues. Germline-derived CDR1 and CDR2 are SGHRS and YFSETQ. V was clipped by 1 base and J by 5 bases; unmatched bases: 8. The chain's CDR3 is CASSLKREVGETQYF. DNA of the CDR3: TGCGCCAGCAGCTTGAAGCGGGAAGTGGGTGAGACCCAGTACTTC. Drawing the rest from reference TRBV5-1 and TRBJ2-5, the complete variable domain is KAGVTQTPRYLIKTRGQQVTLSCSPISGHRSVSWYQQTPGQGLQFLFEYFSETQRNKGNFPGRFSGRQFSNSRSEMNVSTLELGDSALYLCASSLKREVGETQYFGPGTRLLVL.

The chain recombines TRBV28 with TRBJ2-7; TRBD2 is a possible D gene (5 bases). Trimming pared 6 bases from V and 2 bases from J, leaving 14 bases between. Germline values: CDR1 MDHEN, CDR2 SYDVKM. The CDR3 runs 14 residues. CDR3 amino acids: CASRSRGSAYEQYF. The CDR3 bases are TGTGCCAGCAGGTCCCGGGGTTCGGCCTACGAGCAGTACTTC.

This clone was seen once. V gene TRBV11-2 combines with J gene TRBJ2-1; 10 nucleotides match TRBD2. Trimming took 2 bases from V and 9 from J; bases not matched to a gene: 7. This CDR3 is 15 amino acids long. CDR1 and CDR2 from the germline V gene are SGHAT and FQNNGV. CDR3 sequence reads: CASSLRLAGGSEQFF. The CDR3 region has the DNA TGTGCCAGCAGCTTAAGGTTAGCGGGGGGATCTGAGCAGTTCTTC.

The chain joins TRBV19 to TRBJ2-2, with D perhaps TRBD1 (5 bases). The CDR3 is made up of 14 amino acids. Trimming removed 11 bases at V and 4 bases at J, with 17 bases between. From germline, CDR1 is LNHDA and CDR2 SQIVND (reference sequence). CDR3 nucleotides: TGTGCCTGTGGTATCCAGGGCGGCACCGGGGAGCTGTTTTTT. Its translation: CACGIQGGTGELFF.

The CDR3 spells CASTRPWDTYGYTF. For the CDR3, the DNA is TGTGCCAGCACTAGGCCATGGGACACCTATGGCTACACCTTC. This sequence joins TRBV6-5 and TRBJ1-2; tentatively, D is TRBD1 (6 bases). Germline CDR1 MNHEY, CDR2 SVGAGI. The V end was cut by 7 bases, the J end by 4 bases, with 16 bases between. The CDR3 is 14 amino acids.

This chain uses TRBV6-4 with TRBJ2-1, with TRBD2 matching 8 bases. Germline V gene data show CDR1 as MRHNA and CDR2 as SNTAGT. After removal of 3 bases from V and 8 bases from J, the junction contained 9 bases not matched to a gene. The CDR3 consists of 15 residues. CDR3 in DNA: TGTGCCAGCAGTGAATTCGGGAGGGCCGTCTATGAGCAGTTCTTC. This sequence encodes CASSEFGRAVYEQFF.

The chain combines TRBV5-5 with TRBJ2-1; possible D gene TRBD2, 5 bases. V was shortened by 2 bases and J by 4 bases, with 7 bases between the two germline ends. The CDR3 has 13 amino acids. CDR1 and CDR2 from the germline V gene are SGHKS and YYEKEE (reference sequence). CDR3 nucleotides: TGTGCCAGCAGCTTCAGGACTTACAATGAGCAGTTCTTC. Translated, it gives CASSFRTYNEQFF.

The V and J genes are TRBV27 and TRBJ2-2; possible D gene TRBD2, 6 bases. Germline V gene lookup returns CDR1 MNHEY and CDR2 SMNVEV (reference sequence). V shed 0 bases and J shed 2 bases, with 10 bases lying between them. The CDR3 loop spans 16 amino acids. The CDR3 DNA sequence: TGTGCCAGCAGTTTATCTAGCGGTTTCAACACCGGGGAGCTGTTTTTT. It specifies CASSLSSGFNTGELFF.

This chain links TRBV19 with TRBJ1-5; 7 nucleotides match TRBD1. The CDR3 loop spans 13 amino acids. V trimming: 8 bases; J trimming: 1 base; junction bases outside the gene matches: 2. The V gene's germline CDR1 is LNHDA and CDR2 SQIVND (reference sequence). The CDR3 DNA is TGTGCCAGTCGAGGGGGCAGCAATCAGCCCCAGCATTTT. It codes for CASRGGSNQPQHF. Looking up the rest from reference TRBV19 and TRBJ1-5 gives the full variable domain: DGGITQSPKYLFRKEGQNVTLSCEQNLNHDAMYWYRQDPGQGLRLIYYSQIVNDFQKGDIAEGYSVSREKKESFPLTVTSAQKNPTAFYLCASRGGSNQPQHFGDGTRLSIL.

This chain uses TRBV28 with TRBJ1-1, with a weak D call TRBD1 (6 bases). Germline V gives CDR1 MDHEN, CDR2 SYDVKM. The CDR3 spans 17 residues. V lost 6 bases, J lost 3 bases, and 23 bases lay in between. CDR3: CASSLNVLQGSHTEAFF. DNA for the CDR3: TGTGCCAGCAGCCTGAACGTCCTACAGGGATCCCACACTGAAGCTTTCTTT.

The chain carries TRBV29-1 and TRBJ2-1; D gene unclear. Trimming removed 6 bases from V and 0 bases from J, with 9 bases in between. The germline CDR1 and CDR2 sequences are SQVTM and ANQGSEA. The CDR3 contains 13 residues. Here the CDR3 reads CSVRLSSYNEQFF. In DNA, the CDR3 is TGCAGCGTCCGACTGAGCTCCTACAATGAGCAGTTCTTC.

The rearrangement uses TRBV27 and TRBJ2-2; D unresolved. Trimming shortened V by 7 bases and J by 8 bases, and 20 bases separated the two germline ends. The CDR3 sequence is 15 residues long. Germline CDR1 is MNHEY and CDR2 is SMNVEV (reference sequence). CDR3 coding DNA: TGTGCCAGCACCCTTCTCCCTTACTTTCCAGGGGAGCTGTTTTTT. It is translated as CASTLLPYFPGELFF.

This clone was detected only once. The chain recombines TRBV27 with TRBJ1-2; the D gene is possibly TRBD1 (6 bases). V was cut by 3 bases and J by 8 bases, with 13 bases left in between. The CDR3 length is 13 residues. CDR1 and CDR2 (germline): MNHEY, SMNVEV (reference sequence). Written as DNA, the CDR3 is TGTGCCAGCAGTTTTCAGGGGAGTTTAGGCTACACCTTC. Translating gives CASSFQGSLGYTF.

The rearrangement joins TRBV7-2 to TRBJ1-5; D not certain. V shed 3 bases and J shed 6 bases, with 12 bases lying between them. The germline gives CDR1 SGHTA, CDR2 FQGNSA. This CDR3 comprises 14 residues. Here the CDR3 reads CASSFDPGTQPQHF. In DNA, the CDR3 is TGTGCCAGCAGCTTCGATCCGGGTACTCAGCCCCAGCATTTT.

The gene calls are TRBV5-1 and TRBJ2-5, with D uncertain. V was trimmed by 1 base and J by 5 bases, leaving 12 bases between them. CDR3 length equals 14 residues. Germline loops: CDR1 SGHRS, CDR2 YFSETQ. This CDR3 is CASSLLSREETQYF. The CDR3 nucleotides are TGCGCCAGCAGCTTGTTATCCCGTGAGGAGACCCAGTACTTC.

The chain links TRBV27 to TRBJ2-7; D gene unclear. This CDR3 spans 13 amino acids. Germline V lookup: CDR1 MNHEY, CDR2 SMNVEV (reference sequence). V gave up 5 bases and J gave up 4 bases, with 12 bases separating them. The chain's CDR3 is CASSPFPVYEQYF. In DNA form, the CDR3 reads TGTGCCAGCAGTCCCTTCCCGGTATACGAGCAGTACTTC.

This chain links TRBV6-1 with TRBJ1-4; D perhaps matches TRBD1 (5 bases). V shed 0 bases and J shed 8 bases, with 13 bases lying between them. Per the germline V gene, CDR1 is MNHNS and CDR2 is SASEGT. There are 15 residues in the CDR3. The CDR3 DNA reads as TGTGCCAGCAGTGAAGCCGACAGCCACGAAGAAAAACTGTTTTTT. This codes for CASSEADSHEEKLFF.